Presented here are 14 T cell receptor beta chains from one specimen sequenced in a study of cytomegalovirus exposure and HLA in healthy donors. PCR amplification relied on 60 Vbeta primers (plus 13 Jbeta primers). Repertoires were generated with immunoSEQ multiplex PCR, while TCRdb's copy carries only in-frame clones and drops some. Found here are under 200,000 clones, 10% to 15% of them singletons; the top ten hold 7.8%. The sample was PBMCs. These receptors were taken from a man aged 50 to 60 in good health and CMV-seropositive.

The CDR3, as DNA: TGCGCCAGCAGCCAAGAGAGAGTCCCCGGGGAGCTGTTTTTT. This gives the protein CASSQERVPGELFF. V and J are TRBV4-1 and TRBJ2-2, with unresolved D. The CDR3 covers 14 residues. V lost 0 bases and J lost 6, with 8 bases in between. Germline CDR1 and CDR2: MGHRA and YSYEKL.

This clone was counted between two and nine times. The chain has TRBV28 and TRBJ2-2; maybe TRBD1 (6 bases). The CDR3 runs to 13 residues. V lost 3 bases and J lost 6, with 8 bases in between. In germline, CDR1 is MDHEN, CDR2 SYDVKM. The DNA for the CDR3 is TGTGCCAGCAGTTTCAGGGGTGCCGGGGAGCTGTTTTTT. This translates into CASSFRGAGELFF.

The J gene is TRBJ1-3, the V gene TRBV9, with TRBD1 matching over 10 bases. Germline V gives CDR1 SGDLS, CDR2 YYNGEE. The CDR3 has 15 residues. The V and J ends lost 4 bases and 3 bases, in that order; junction bases with no gene match: 4. DNA of the CDR3: TGTGCCAGCAGCCCGGGGACAGGGGTTGGAAACACCATATATTTT. It is translated as CASSPGTGVGNTIYF.

J is TRBJ1-2 and V is TRBV5-4; D gene unclear. Trimming removed 4 bases from V and 8 bases from J, with 15 bases in between. Per the germline V gene, CDR1 is SGHNT and CDR2 is YYREEE (reference sequence). CDR3 length equals 13 residues. The CDR3 DNA is TGTGCCAGCAGCGCCGGAGCCCCTGGCGGCTACACCTTC. This sequence encodes CASSAGAPGGYTF.

This clone has just a few counts. This specimen includes other DNA sequences encoding the same CDR3. This chain joins TRBV30 and TRBJ2-2, with 7 bases lining up with TRBD1. Germline CDR1 GTSNPN, CDR2 SVGIG (reference sequence). CDR3 length: 13 residues. V gave up 2 bases and J gave up 8 bases; unmatched junction bases: 5. For the CDR3, the DNA is TGTGCCTGGAGTAAAGGGGGCACTGGGGAGCTGTTTTTT. Protein sequence: CAWSKGGTGELFF.

The chain uses TRBV5-4 and TRBJ1-3, with TRBD1 identical over 7 bases. The CDR3 consists of 14 residues. With V trimmed by 1 base and J by 2 bases, 0 bases remained unmatched. The V gene's germline CDR1 is SGHNT and CDR2 YYREEE (reference sequence). Here the CDR3 DNA reads TGTGCCAGCAGCTTGCAGGGGGCTGGAAACACCATATATTTT. Encoded protein: CASSLQGAGNTIYF.

This clone has just a few counts. The CDR3 spells CASSPTGGRDTEAFF. DNA of the CDR3: TGTGCCAGCAGCCCGACAGGGGGCCGGGACACTGAAGCTTTCTTT. This chain uses TRBV7-3 with TRBJ1-1; 10 bases line up with TRBD1. Germline CDR1 is SGHTA and CDR2 is FQGTGA. This CDR3 region has 15 residues. Trimming at V came to 5 bases and at J to 3 bases, leaving 6 bases not matched to a gene.

In its sample, this clone was seen a few times. This chain uses TRBV6-5 with TRBJ1-2, with 7 bases matching TRBD1. CDR1 and CDR2 (germline): MNHEY, SVGAGI. With V trimmed by 6 bases and J by 6 bases, 7 bases remained unmatched. The CDR3 runs to 13 residues. DNA of the CDR3: TGTGCCAGCAGGCGACAGGGATCGGATGGCTACACCTTC. Protein sequence: CASRRQGSDGYTF.

About this clone: Other DNA variants within this sample encode the same CDR3. V usage is TRBV5-1 and J usage is TRBJ2-7, with a possible D match to TRBD2 (5 bases). Germline CDR1 is SGHRS and CDR2 is YFSETQ. The V end was cut by 0 bases, the J end by 7 bases, with 17 bases between. The CDR3 contains 15 residues. Written as DNA, the CDR3 is TGCGCCAGCAGCTTGGGCTCGGGCGGGTCTGTGGAGCAGTACTTC. Protein sequence: CASSLGSGGSVEQYF.

This rearrangement joins TRBV19 to TRBJ2-2; the D is unclear. CDR1 is LNHDA and CDR2 is SQIVND in the germline V gene (reference sequence). This CDR3 contains 14 residues. The germline V and J ends were trimmed by 10 bases and 2 bases, with 14 bases remaining between them. The DNA for the CDR3 is TGTGCCACCAAGCCGGAGCTCAACACCGGGGAGCTGTTTTTT. It translates to CATKPELNTGELFF.

This clone was seen a handful of times. V is TRBV5-6 and J is TRBJ2-2, with TRBD2 identical over 7 bases. The CDR3 has 17 amino acids. Germline trimming cut 0 bases from V and 4 bases from J; bases unmatched to any gene: 9. Germline assignment: CDR1 SGHDT and CDR2 YYEEEE. Here the CDR3 reads CASSLDVGGYSTGELFF. CDR3 DNA: TGTGCCAGCAGCTTGGATGTGGGGGGGTACTCCACCGGGGAGCTGTTTTTT.

This clone occurred a few times. The J gene is TRBJ2-1, the V gene TRBV9, with 8 bases that match TRBD1. V lost 0 bases to trimming and J lost 3 bases; unmatched junction nucleotides: 2. This CDR3 has 15 amino acids. Per the germline V gene, CDR1 is SGDLS and CDR2 is YYNGEE. The CDR3 here is CASSVDRGFYNEQFF. The CDR3 coding sequence is TGTGCCAGCAGCGTAGACAGGGGGTTCTACAATGAGCAGTTCTTC.

A few counts support this clone. The chain links TRBV11-3 to TRBJ2-5, with D perhaps TRBD1 (5 bases). This CDR3 has 14 residues. V lost 3 bases and J 5 bases, leaving 13 bases between the germline ends. Germline lookup yields CDR1 SGHNT and CDR2 YENEEA. The CDR3 spells CASSFGRAEETQYF. In nucleotides, the CDR3 is TGTGCCAGCAGCTTCGGCAGGGCGGAGGAGACCCAGTACTTC. Variable domain in full (rest from reference TRBV11-3 and TRBJ2-5): EAGVVQSPRYKIIEKKQPVAFWCNPISGHNTLYWYLQNLGQGPELLIRYENEEAVDDSQLPKDRFSAERLKGVDSTLKIQPAELGDSAVYLCASSFGRAEETQYFGPGTRLLVL.

In its sample, this clone was seen a few times. The chain is built from TRBV7-2 and TRBJ2-3; D might be TRBD2 (6 bases). The V end lost 0 bases, the J end lost 0 bases, and 10 bases lay between the germline ends. This CDR3 is 16 amino acids long. Germline lookup yields CDR1 SGHTA and CDR2 FQGNSA. CDR3 nucleotides: TGTGCCAGCAGCTTAGCCCGGGGGACTAGCACAGATACGCAGTATTTT. This gives the protein CASSLARGTSTDTQYF.